The next 18 T cell receptor beta chains were all read from a single sample in a study of PD-1 blockade in mismatch repair-deficient tumors. Assay: immunoSEQ multiplex PCR; the TCRdb copy retains only in-frame clones and omits some. This sample yields under 50,000 clones, of which approximately 88% are seen a single time; around 1% belongs to the top ten. The starting material was PBMCs, obtained approximately 41 weeks after starting pembrolizumab. The receptors derive from an adult with mismatch repair-deficient cancer.

There are a few counts of this clone. This chain uses TRBV6-5 with TRBJ1-1; 7 bases align to TRBD1. The V and J ends lost 9 bases and 0 bases, in that order; junction bases with no gene match: 4. Looked up from germline, CDR1 is MNHEY and CDR2 is SVGAGI. The CDR3 is 13 amino acids. CDR3 in amino acids: CASGRGLNTEAFF. As DNA, the CDR3 is TGTGCCAGTGGAAGGGGGCTGAACACTGAAGCTTTCTTT.

The rearrangement links TRBV5-1 to TRBJ2-3; 10 bases fit TRBD1. V lost 3 bases to trimming and J lost 0 bases; unmatched junction nucleotides: 10. The CDR3 contains 18 residues. The V gene's germline CDR1 is SGHRS and CDR2 YFSETQ. The CDR3, as DNA: TGCGCCAGCAGCTCCCTTGGGACGGGACAGGGGAGCACAGATACGCAGTATTTT. This translates into CASSSLGTGQGSTDTQYF.

The chain links TRBV19 to TRBJ2-3; 12 bases match TRBD1. V lost 5 bases, J lost 7 bases, and 4 bases stayed unmatched. The V gene's germline CDR1 is LNHDA and CDR2 SQIVND (reference sequence). This CDR3 comprises 14 residues. The chain's CDR3 is CASSPGTGGHTQYF. DNA of the CDR3: TGTGCCAGTAGTCCGGGGACAGGGGGCCATACGCAGTATTTT.

Notes on this clone: The same CDR3 arises from other DNA sequences in this sample as well. This sequence joins TRBV7-3 and TRBJ2-1, with 9 bases matching TRBD2. This CDR3 is built from 15 residues. Trimming cost V 3 bases and J 2 bases; bases outside gene matches: 2. The germline V gene encodes CDR1 SGHTA and CDR2 FQGTGA. The CDR3 sequence is CASSLTSGPYNEQFF. Written as DNA, the CDR3 is TGTGCCAGCAGCTTGACTAGCGGACCCTACAATGAGCAGTTCTTC. Together with reference TRBV7-3 and TRBJ2-1, the CDR3 gives the full variable domain: GAGVSQTPSNKVTEKGKYVELRCDPISGHTALYWYRQSLGQGPEFLIYFQGTGAADDSGLPNDRFFAVRPEGSVSTLKIQRTERGDSAVYLCASSLTSGPYNEQFFGPGTRLTVL.

This clone was observed a handful of times. The rearrangement joins TRBV7-9 to TRBJ2-7; TRBD1 aligns across 10 bases. The V segment lost 5 bases and the J segment 0 bases; nucleotides outside the gene matches: 7. This CDR3 contains 16 residues. Germline values: CDR1 SEHNR, CDR2 FQNEAQ (reference sequence). This CDR3 reads CASSTTGQGFSYEQYF. CDR3 in DNA: TGTGCCAGCAGCACTACGGGACAGGGGTTCTCCTACGAGCAGTACTTC.

The count of this clone is one. The J gene is TRBJ1-1, the V gene TRBV7-8; D call uncertain. The CDR3 contains 13 residues. Germline-derived CDR1 and CDR2 are SGHVS and FQNEAQ. V lost 4 bases to trimming and J lost 1 base, with 7 bases between them. DNA for the CDR3: TGTGCCAGCAGCTCAAATCCGAACACTGAAGCTTTCTTT. Translation gives CASSSNPNTEAFF.

This clone turned up a few times. The chain is built from TRBV6-6 and TRBJ1-2; D perhaps matches TRBD1 (5 bases). The germline V gene encodes CDR1 MNHNY and CDR2 SVGAGI (reference sequence). The CDR3 extends over 14 amino acids. V was clipped by 2 bases and J by 2 bases, with 9 bases between them. The CDR3 bases are TGTGCCAGCAGTTACGGAGCAGGGAACTATGGCTACACCTTC. It is translated as CASSYGAGNYGYTF.

V and J are TRBV5-1 and TRBJ2-1, with 8 nucleotides matching TRBD2. The V and J ends lost 0 bases and 1 base, in that order; junction bases with no gene match: 6. CDR3 length: 17 residues. Germline V gene sequence: CDR1 SGHRS, CDR2 YFSETQ. The CDR3: CASSLALIAGSYNEQFF. The DNA of the CDR3 is TGCGCCAGCAGCTTGGCTTTAATAGCGGGGTCCTACAATGAGCAGTTCTTC.

J is TRBJ1-1 and V is TRBV5-1; a possible D gene is TRBD1 (6 bases). The CDR3 is made up of 15 amino acids. CDR1 and CDR2 from the germline V gene are SGHRS and YFSETQ. The ends were cut back, 0 bases at V and 5 bases at J, with 14 bases in the middle. CDR3 nucleotides: TGCGCCAGCAGCTTGGGGGGAGGGGGGAAGACTGAAGCTTTCTTT. Its translation is CASSLGGGGKTEAFF.

The chain uses TRBV9 and TRBJ2-1; D gene ambiguous. CDR1 is SGDLS, CDR2 YYNGEE, per germline. V shed 0 bases and J shed 2 bases, with 9 bases lying between them. CDR3 length equals 15 residues. For the CDR3, the DNA is TGTGCCAGCAGCGTAGGGGCTCAGGCCTACAATGAGCAGTTCTTC. As protein: CASSVGAQAYNEQFF.

This clone was seen once. This sequence joins TRBV9 and TRBJ1-2; D unclear. The V gene's germline CDR1 is SGDLS and CDR2 YYNGEE. V was shortened by 2 bases and J by 3 bases, with 5 bases between the two germline ends. The length of the CDR3 is 12 residues. Here the CDR3 DNA reads TGTGCCAGCAGCGTTCCAGACTATGGCTACACCTTC. Amino acid sequence: CASSVPDYGYTF.

The chain recombines TRBV9 with TRBJ1-3; no clear D. The V and J ends lost 2 bases and 4 bases respectively, with 13 bases between them. This CDR3 spans 15 amino acids. Germline V gene sequence: CDR1 SGDLS, CDR2 YYNGEE. In nucleotides, the CDR3 is TGTGCCAGCAGCGTCAGAGGGTTCGGAGGAAACACCATATATTTT. It codes for CASSVRGFGGNTIYF.

The J gene is TRBJ2-2, the V gene TRBV7-9; the match to TRBD2 covers 10 bases. Unmatched junction bases numbered 10, after V lost 5 bases and J lost 1 base. The CDR3 totals 18 residues. Per germline, CDR1 SEHNR and CDR2 FQNEAQ (reference sequence). The CDR3 coding sequence is TGTGCCAGCAGCGCGTTACCGAGGACTAGCGGGAACACCGGGGAGCTGTTTTTT. Its protein is CASSALPRTSGNTGELFF.

Here the CDR3 reads CASTENPGQNTEAFF. CDR3 nucleotides: TGCGCCAGCACCGAAAATCCGGGACAGAACACTGAAGCTTTCTTT. The gene calls are TRBV5-1 and TRBJ1-1; D is perhaps TRBD1 (6 bases). V was clipped by 6 bases and J by 1 base, with 16 bases between them. The CDR3 runs to 15 residues. Germline loops: CDR1 SGHRS, CDR2 YFSETQ.

The CDR3 loop reads CASSLGLAPDNEQFF. CDR3 in DNA: TGTGCCAGCAGCTTAGGGCTAGCCCCTGACAATGAGCAGTTCTTC. This sequence joins TRBV7-9 and TRBJ2-1; tentative D call: TRBD2 (5 bases). With 1 base removed from V and 5 bases from J, the gap between germline ends came to 12 bases. Germline V gene data show CDR1 as SEHNR and CDR2 as FQNEAQ (reference sequence). The CDR3 is 15 residues long.

This clone has only one observation. The chain employs TRBV5-1 and TRBJ2-5; D call uncertain. The CDR3 spans 16 residues. Germline lookup yields CDR1 SGHRS and CDR2 YFSETQ. The V and J ends lost 4 bases and 1 base respectively, with 17 bases between them. CDR3 region: CASSPFGGLIQETQYF. The CDR3 nucleotides read TGCGCCAGCAGCCCGTTTGGTGGGCTGATCCAAGAGACCCAGTACTTC.

This chain links TRBV5-1 with TRBJ2-5, with 7 bases fitting TRBD1. The germline CDR1 and CDR2 sequences are SGHRS and YFSETQ. V lost 5 bases, J lost 2 bases, and 9 bases stayed unmatched. This CDR3 region has 15 residues. CDR3 sequence reads: CASSRGTDPQETQYF. DNA for the CDR3: TGCGCCAGCAGTCGAGGGACAGATCCTCAAGAGACCCAGTACTTC.

The rearrangement links TRBV28 to TRBJ2-7; D is perhaps TRBD1 (5 bases). Trimming stripped 2 bases from V and 5 bases from J, with 10 bases between. CDR1 is MDHEN and CDR2 is SYDVKM in the germline V gene. The CDR3 covers 13 residues. The CDR3 spells CASSLRGVNEQYF. For the CDR3, the DNA is TGTGCCAGCAGTTTAAGGGGTGTCAACGAGCAGTACTTC.